The 30 T cell receptor beta chains below were found in one sample sequenced in a study of persistence of HIV-infected CD4 T cells. For these receptors, no antigen is known. This was the immunoSEQ version 4 assay in survey mode. Clones were read by immunoSEQ multiplex PCR, and TCRdb kept only the in-frame ones, dropping some. The table lists fewer than 50,000 clones, roughly 92% of them singletons. Cells were stimulated nonspecifically with anti-CD3/anti-CD28 magnetic beads. Sorting of responding CD4+ T cells relied on upregulated CD40 ligand together with CD69. The sequencing here drew on CD4+ T cells sorted from PBMCs after approximately 19-hour stimulation, taken from a patient who received antiretroviral therapy. Source of these receptors: an adult man with HIV who was CMV-seropositive.

This rearrangement joins TRBV6-5 to TRBJ2-5; perhaps TRBD1 as D (5 bases). CDR1 MNHEY and CDR2 SVGAGI come from the germline V gene. Trimming cost V 4 bases and J 1 base, with 7 bases left between them. The CDR3 runs to 13 residues. The CDR3 DNA reads TGTGCCAGCAGTTTGACAGCCCAAGAGACCCAGTACTTC. Translation: CASSLTAQETQYF.

This sequence joins TRBV10-3 and TRBJ2-6; TRBD1 agrees at 9 bases. This CDR3 spans 18 amino acids. Germline V lookup: CDR1 ENHRY, CDR2 SYGVKD. J gave up 0 bases and V 4 bases, and 7 bases lay outside the gene matches. For the CDR3, the DNA is TGTGCCATCAGTGGAACAGGGGGCCCTATCTCTGGGGCCAACGTCCTGACTTTC. Encoded protein: CAISGTGGPISGANVLTF.

J is TRBJ2-3 and V is TRBV9; 9 bases agree with TRBD1. Looked up from germline, CDR1 is SGDLS and CDR2 is YYNGEE. Germline trimming cut 3 bases from V and 3 bases from J; bases unmatched to any gene: 5. The CDR3 sequence is 15 residues long. In DNA, the CDR3 is TGTGCCAGCAGCGCCCCGGGACAGGGTACAGATACGCAGTATTTT. Its protein is CASSAPGQGTDTQYF.

The CDR3 nucleotides read TGTGCCAGCAGCCTGACAGGGCTTAATGAAAAACTGTTTTTT. This translates into CASSLTGLNEKLFF. This sequence joins TRBV11-2 and TRBJ1-4; 7 bases line up with TRBD1. The CDR3 has 14 residues. V shed 5 bases, J shed 4 bases, and the junction held 4 bases outside the gene matches. Germline V CDR1 and CDR2: SGHAT, FQNNGV.

In this sample, this clone turned up once. The rearrangement uses TRBV5-8 and TRBJ2-7, with D tentatively TRBD2 (5 bases). Germline CDR1 and CDR2: SGHTS and YDEGEE. This CDR3 contains 11 residues. V was clipped by 4 bases and J by 4 bases, with 6 bases between them. The CDR3 loop reads CASSTGYEQYF. In nucleotides, the CDR3 is TGTGCCAGCAGCACGGGGTACGAGCAGTACTTC.

The chain uses TRBV10-1 and TRBJ2-4; D gene ambiguous. Trimming stripped 3 bases from V and 0 bases from J, with 6 bases between. CDR3 length: 14 amino acids. CDR1 and CDR2 (germline): WNHNN, SYGVQD (reference sequence). In DNA form, the CDR3 reads TGCGCCAGCAGTGAAGGGCTAGCCAAAAACATTCAGTACTTC. Translated: CASSEGLAKNIQYF.

The chain carries TRBV7-3 and TRBJ2-7; no reliable D call. V was clipped by 2 bases and J by 2 bases, with 7 bases between them. Looked up from germline, CDR1 is SGHTA and CDR2 is FQGTGA. This CDR3 is built from 13 residues. The chain's CDR3 is CASSLGNAYEQYF. For the CDR3, the DNA is TGTGCCAGCAGCTTAGGGAACGCCTACGAGCAGTACTTC.

The rearrangement joins TRBV5-1 to TRBJ2-5, with TRBD1 identical over 9 bases. The V segment lost 4 bases and the J segment 5 bases; nucleotides outside the gene matches: 6. Germline-derived CDR1 and CDR2 are SGHRS and YFSETQ. The length of the CDR3 is 14 residues. The CDR3 protein is CASSPQGAFETQYF. In DNA, the CDR3 is TGCGCCAGCAGCCCACAGGGGGCGTTCGAGACCCAGTACTTC.

J is TRBJ1-2 and V is TRBV6-2 or TRBV6-3; D unclear. The CDR3 has 15 amino acids. V lost 3 bases and J 4 bases, leaving 15 bases between the germline ends. CDR1 is MNHEY and CDR2 is SVGEGT in the germline V gene. CDR3 sequence reads: CASSYPPPGVYGYTF. DNA of the CDR3: TGTGCCAGCAGTTATCCCCCCCCCGGGGTCTATGGCTACACCTTC.

The chain is built from TRBV3-1 (or the pseudogene TRBV3-2) and TRBJ1-6; no clear D gene. The length of the CDR3 is 14 residues. Trimming took off 1 base at V and 9 bases at J, with 10 bases between the two ends. Germline assignment: CDR1 LGHDT and CDR2 YNNKEL (reference sequence). Written as DNA, the CDR3 is TGTGCCAGCAGCCAAGTTACCGGGAGTTCACCCCTCCACTTT. Encoded protein: CASSQVTGSSPLHF.

The chain employs TRBV28 and TRBJ2-7, with 8 bases aligning to TRBD1. The CDR3 sequence is 14 residues long. J lost 2 bases, V lost 8 bases, and 8 bases had no gene match. The V gene's germline CDR1 is MDHEN and CDR2 SYDVKM. CDR3 in DNA: TGTGCCAGCCAAAATCCGGGACAGGCCTACGAGCAGTACTTC. This sequence encodes CASQNPGQAYEQYF.

CDR3 sequence reads: CASSVSGQAYEQYF. The DNA of the CDR3 is TGCGCCAGCAGTGTGAGTGGACAAGCCTACGAGCAGTACTTC. The chain couples TRBV10-1 to TRBJ2-7, with a tentative D call TRBD1 (5 bases). Per the germline V gene, CDR1 is WNHNN and CDR2 is SYGVQD (reference sequence). The CDR3 is 14 residues long. V was pared by 4 bases and J by 2 bases, with 12 bases between.

The J gene is TRBJ1-5, the V gene TRBV3-1 (or the pseudogene TRBV3-2), with 8 bases matching TRBD1. The germline V gene has CDR1 LGHDT and CDR2 YNNKEL (reference sequence). Trimming at V came to 3 bases and at J to 13 bases, leaving 8 bases not matched to a gene. The CDR3 has 13 amino acids. CDR3 amino acids: CASSQRRQGLQHF. Written as DNA, the CDR3 is TGTGCCAGCAGCCAGCGACGACAGGGGTTGCAGCATTTT.

In this sample, this clone turned up once. V usage is TRBV9 and J usage is TRBJ2-2, with TRBD2 matching over 10 bases. The CDR3 extends over 17 amino acids. V was clipped by 3 bases and J by 6 bases; unmatched bases: 11. Germline-derived CDR1 and CDR2 are SGDLS and YYNGEE. This CDR3 is CASSARPGTSEAGELFF. CDR3 in DNA: TGTGCCAGCAGCGCGAGACCCGGGACTAGCGAAGCCGGGGAGCTGTTTTTT.

This rearrangement joins TRBV18 to TRBJ2-7; D may be TRBD2 (6 bases). V lost 4 bases, J lost 5 bases, and 15 bases lay in between. This CDR3 has 14 amino acids. From germline, CDR1 is KGHSH and CDR2 LQKENI. As DNA, the CDR3 is TGTGCCAGCTCACGAGGGGCCTCGGGAGACGAGCAGTACTTC. It is translated as CASSRGASGDEQYF.

This rearrangement joins TRBV5-8 to TRBJ1-2; 8 bases map to TRBD1. The CDR3 is 16 residues long. Germline CDR1 is SGHTS and CDR2 is YDEGEE. V shed 0 bases, J shed 2 bases, and the junction held 6 bases outside the gene matches. The CDR3 bases are TGTGCCAGCAGCTTGGGTCGACAGGGGTCGAACTATGGCTACACCTTC. Its translation is CASSLGRQGSNYGYTF. Full variable domain (outside the CDR3, taken from reference TRBV5-8 and TRBJ1-2): EAGVTQSPTHLIKTRGQQATLRCSPISGHTSVYWYQQALGLGLQFLLWYDEGEERNRGNFPPRFSGRQFPNYSSELNVNALELEDSALYLCASSLGRQGSNYGYTFGSGTRLTVV.

V gene TRBV5-1 combines with J gene TRBJ2-4, with D possibly TRBD1 on 5 matching bases. The ends were cut back, 3 bases at V and 2 bases at J, with 18 bases in the middle. This CDR3 is built from 17 residues. Germline V lookup: CDR1 SGHRS, CDR2 YFSETQ. The DNA for the CDR3 is TGCGCCAGCAGCTCCTCACTCCTAACAGGACCCAAAAACATTCAGTACTTC. Its protein is CASSSSLLTGPKNIQYF.

The chain uses TRBV6-4 and TRBJ2-3, with 9 bases that match TRBD2. The trim removed 5 bases at V and 5 bases at J, leaving 2 bases unmatched. Germline V lookup: CDR1 MRHNA, CDR2 SNTAGT. The CDR3 loop spans 13 amino acids. In nucleotides, the CDR3 is TGTGCCAGCAGTCGGACTAGCGTAGATACGCAGTATTTT. It yields the protein CASSRTSVDTQYF.

This clone was seen once. The V call is TRBV14, the J call TRBJ1-4, with a weak D call TRBD1 (5 bases). This CDR3 is 13 amino acids long. V was pared by 5 bases and J by 8 bases, with 12 bases between. The germline V gene encodes CDR1 SGHDN and CDR2 FVKESK. CDR3 sequence: CASSFGAAEKLFF. The CDR3 bases are TGTGCCAGCAGCTTCGGGGCGGCCGAAAAACTGTTTTTT.

The V and J genes are TRBV28 and TRBJ1-5; unclear D gene. The ends were cut back, 8 bases at V and 1 base at J, with 6 bases in the middle. There are 12 residues in the CDR3. Germline CDR1 MDHEN, CDR2 SYDVKM. For the CDR3, the DNA is TGTGCCAGCCTTTCAAGCAATCAGCCCCAGCATTTT. Residues: CASLSSNQPQHF.

V gene TRBV5-1 combines with J gene TRBJ1-1, with 7 bases aligning to TRBD1. Germline V gene sequence: CDR1 SGHRS, CDR2 YFSETQ. The V and J ends lost 4 bases and 11 bases, in that order; junction bases with no gene match: 8. There are 12 residues in the CDR3. CDR3 loop: CASSLGTDLAFF. The DNA for the CDR3 is TGCGCCAGCAGCCTAGGGACAGATCTTGCTTTCTTT.

The V gene is TRBV28, the J gene TRBJ2-3, with 11 bases fitting TRBD2. J lost 6 bases, V lost 6 bases, and 14 bases had no gene match. The CDR3 has 17 amino acids. Germline lookup yields CDR1 MDHEN and CDR2 SYDVKM. The CDR3 reads CASRVGGASGGKDTQYF. DNA of the CDR3: TGTGCCAGCAGGGTGGGAGGGGCTAGCGGGGGGAAGGATACGCAGTATTTT. The whole variable domain, remainder taken from reference TRBV28 and TRBJ2-3, is DVKVTQSSRYLVKRTGEKVFLECVQDMDHENMFWYRQDPGLGLRLIYFSYDVKMKEKGDIPEGYSVSREKKERFSLILESASTNQTSMYLCASRVGGASGGKDTQYFGPGTRLTVL.

The rearrangement links TRBV5-1 to TRBJ1-4; a possible D gene is TRBD1 (6 bases). V lost 2 bases, J lost 8 bases, and 13 bases lay in between. In germline, CDR1 is SGHRS, CDR2 YFSETQ. CDR3 length: 14 residues. The DNA of the CDR3 is TGCGCCAGCAGCTTCTCCCAGGGGTACGAAAAACTGTTTTTT. It is translated as CASSFSQGYEKLFF.

This chain joins TRBV4-1 and TRBJ1-2, with D perhaps TRBD1 (6 bases). The V gene lost 0 bases and the J gene lost 8 bases, with 10 bases spanning the gap. Germline lookup yields CDR1 MGHRA and CDR2 YSYEKL. The length of the CDR3 is 13 residues. CDR3 in DNA: TGCGCCAGCAGCCAAGATAGGGGGACGGGCTACACCTTC. As protein: CASSQDRGTGYTF.

V gene TRBV7-2 combines with J gene TRBJ1-5; the D is unclear. V lost 2 bases and J lost 2, with 10 bases in between. Germline-derived CDR1 and CDR2 are SGHTA and FQGNSA. CDR3 size: 15 residues. The CDR3 is CASSLFGDGNQPQHF. CDR3 nucleotide sequence: TGTGCCAGCAGCTTATTCGGCGACGGCAATCAGCCCCAGCATTTT.

The chain recombines TRBV29-1 with TRBJ1-5; TRBD1 matches 8 bases. Looked up from germline, CDR1 is SQVTM and CDR2 is ANQGSEA. The CDR3 runs 14 residues. V dropped 4 bases and J dropped 6; count of bases not matched to a gene: 8. The CDR3 is CSVGSGQGSQPQHF. DNA for the CDR3: TGCAGCGTTGGCTCAGGACAGGGTTCTCAGCCCCAGCATTTT.

The chain is built from TRBV29-1 and TRBJ2-7, with 7 nucleotides matching TRBD1. From germline, CDR1 is SQVTM and CDR2 ANQGSEA. This CDR3 is 12 amino acids long. The ends lost 7 bases at V and 6 bases at J; junction bases unmatched: 9. CDR3 in amino acids: CSAQDRPSEQYF. The CDR3 region has the DNA TGCAGCGCCCAGGACAGGCCGTCCGAGCAGTACTTC.

V gene TRBV5-4 combines with J gene TRBJ1-6, with TRBD1 matching over 11 bases. V lost 5 bases, J lost 8 bases, and 6 bases stayed unmatched. Germline V gene lookup returns CDR1 SGHNT and CDR2 YYREEE (reference sequence). This CDR3 spans 15 amino acids. As DNA, the CDR3 is TGTGCCAGCAGTCGGACAGGGGGCGGCGATTCACCCCTCCACTTT. Encoded protein: CASSRTGGGDSPLHF.

V is TRBV5-1 and J is TRBJ2-1; TRBD1 is a possible D gene (6 bases). The CDR3 has 14 amino acids. Deletions cut 5 bases from V and 8 bases from J, with 17 bases between. The germline V gene has CDR1 SGHRS and CDR2 YFSETQ. DNA for the CDR3: TGCGCCAGCAGACCAACTACAGGGTCGGATGAGCAGTTCTTC. Its translation is CASRPTTGSDEQFF. The complete variable domain, with remaining parts taken from reference TRBV5-1 and TRBJ2-1, reads KAGVTQTPRYLIKTRGQQVTLSCSPISGHRSVSWYQQTPGQGLQFLFEYFSETQRNKGNFPGRFSGRQFSNSRSEMNVSTLELGDSALYLCASRPTTGSDEQFFGPGTRLTVL.

The chain uses TRBV3-1 (or the pseudogene TRBV3-2) and TRBJ2-2; no clear D gene. Trimming left V 8 bases short and J 1 base short, with 8 bases between. Germline V lookup: CDR1 LGHDT, CDR2 YNNKEL (reference sequence). CDR3 size: 13 residues. The CDR3 spells CASVDQNTGELFF. For the CDR3, the DNA is TGTGCCAGCGTCGATCAGAACACCGGGGAGCTGTTTTTT.